This T cell receptor (beta chain) was captured by sequencing in a study of radiation and T cells in renal cell carcinoma. Time point reported: blood 2 weeks post-SBRT. The treatment: 15 Gy SBRT to primary tumor, nephrectomy 4 weeks later. This CDR3 has 13 amino acids. Trimming left V 4 bases short and J 2 bases short, with 8 bases between. Per the germline V gene, CDR1 is SGHVS and CDR2 is FNYEAQ. This clone was seen once. Assay: immunoSEQ multiplex PCR; the TCRdb copy retains only in-frame clones and omits some. Among 60,000 to 80,000 clones, 82% were seen once, and the ten largest hold approximately 5%.

The source is a man aged 60-69 years with renal cell carcinoma. Specimen: blood, collected from a patient whose treatment included radiotherapy and nephrectomy. The V call is TRBV7-6, the J call TRBJ2-5; D unresolved. CDR3 loop: CASSSLKQETQYF. CDR3 sequence (DNA): TGTGCCAGCAGCTCATTAAAGCAAGAGACCCAGTACTTC.